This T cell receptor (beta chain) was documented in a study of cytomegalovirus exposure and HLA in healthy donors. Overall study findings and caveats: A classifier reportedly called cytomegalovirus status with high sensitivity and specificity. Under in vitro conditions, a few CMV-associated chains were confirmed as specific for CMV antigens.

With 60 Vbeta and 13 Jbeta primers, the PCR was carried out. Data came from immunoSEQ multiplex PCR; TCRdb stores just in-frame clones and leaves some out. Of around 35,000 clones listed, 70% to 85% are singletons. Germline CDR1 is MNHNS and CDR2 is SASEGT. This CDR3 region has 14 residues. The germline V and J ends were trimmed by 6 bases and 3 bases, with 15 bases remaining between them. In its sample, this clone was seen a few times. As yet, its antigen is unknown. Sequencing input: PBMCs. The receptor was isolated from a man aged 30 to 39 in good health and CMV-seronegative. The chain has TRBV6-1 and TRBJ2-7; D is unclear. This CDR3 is CASRELVVGYEQYF. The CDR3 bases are TGTGCCAGCAGGGAGCTGGTCGTCGGCTACGAGCAGTACTTC.